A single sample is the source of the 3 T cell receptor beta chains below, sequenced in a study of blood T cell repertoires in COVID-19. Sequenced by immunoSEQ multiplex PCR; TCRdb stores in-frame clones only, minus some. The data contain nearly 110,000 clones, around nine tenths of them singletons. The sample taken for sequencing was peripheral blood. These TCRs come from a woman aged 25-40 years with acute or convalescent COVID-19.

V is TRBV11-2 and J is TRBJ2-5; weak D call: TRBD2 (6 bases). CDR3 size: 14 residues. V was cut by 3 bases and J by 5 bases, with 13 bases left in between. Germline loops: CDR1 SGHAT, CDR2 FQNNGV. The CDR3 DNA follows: TGTGCCAGCAGCTTTTGGGGGGAATCCGAGACCCAGTACTTC. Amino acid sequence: CASSFWGESETQYF.

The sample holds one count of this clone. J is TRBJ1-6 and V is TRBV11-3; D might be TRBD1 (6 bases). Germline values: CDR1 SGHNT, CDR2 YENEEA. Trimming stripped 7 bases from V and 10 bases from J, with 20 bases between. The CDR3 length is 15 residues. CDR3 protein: CASTRGGGVGSPLHF. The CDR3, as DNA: TGTGCCAGCACCCGAGGGGGGGGAGTTGGATCACCCCTCCACTTT. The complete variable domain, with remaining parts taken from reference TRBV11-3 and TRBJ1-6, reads EAGVVQSPRYKIIEKKQPVAFWCNPISGHNTLYWYLQNLGQGPELLIRYENEEAVDDSQLPKDRFSAERLKGVDSTLKIQPAELGDSAVYLCASTRGGGVGSPLHFGNGTRLTVT.

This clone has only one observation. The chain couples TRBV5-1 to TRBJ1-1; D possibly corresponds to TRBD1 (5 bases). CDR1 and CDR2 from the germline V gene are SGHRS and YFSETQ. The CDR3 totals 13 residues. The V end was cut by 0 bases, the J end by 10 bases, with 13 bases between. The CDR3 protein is CASSLGQIAGAFF. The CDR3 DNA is TGCGCCAGCAGCTTGGGACAGATTGCTGGAGCTTTCTTT.